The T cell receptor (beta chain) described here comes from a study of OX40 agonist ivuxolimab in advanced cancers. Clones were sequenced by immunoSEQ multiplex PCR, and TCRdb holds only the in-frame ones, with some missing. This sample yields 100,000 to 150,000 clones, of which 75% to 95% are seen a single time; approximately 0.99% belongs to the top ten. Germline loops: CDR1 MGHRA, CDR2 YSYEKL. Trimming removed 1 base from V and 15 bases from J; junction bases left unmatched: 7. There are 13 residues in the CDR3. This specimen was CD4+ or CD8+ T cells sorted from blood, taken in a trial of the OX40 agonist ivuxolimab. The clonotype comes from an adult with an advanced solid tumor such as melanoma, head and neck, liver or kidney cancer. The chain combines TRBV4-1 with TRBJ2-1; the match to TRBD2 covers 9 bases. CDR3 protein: CASSQGELAGLFF. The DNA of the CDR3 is TGCGCCAGCAGCCAAGGGGAACTAGCGGGCCTGTTCTTC.